This record covers a single TCR beta chain. The junction shows a germline mismatch at one end, possibly a read error. These data belong to a study of human T cells and chemical hapten exposure. Sample time point: patch test 1, 2 weeks after DPC sensitization. Treatment specified: therapeutic diphenylcyclopropenone sensitization with weekly scalp DPC. TCRdb re-called the RACE reads with MiXCR, one entry per CDR3 protein. Of 380,000 or so distinct CDR3 sequences in the sample, approximately 4.4% were seen once. Germline loops: CDR1 KGHSH, CDR2 LQKENI. The CDR3 is made up of 14 amino acids. This TCR was sampled from a woman aged 45-60 years with alopecia areata. Some clones in this sample may be carry-over from other donors' samples. The chain recombines TRBV18 with TRBJ1-2, with D tentatively TRBD1 (5 bases). Sequenced material: whole blood, taken in connection with sensitization to the hapten diphenylcyclopropenone (DPC). In DNA form, the CDR3 reads TGTGCCAGCTCACCGGGCAGGGCGGACTATGGCTACATCTTC. Translation gives CASSPGRADYGYIF.